Listed below are T cell receptor beta chains from one sample, sequenced in a study of sequential checkpoint blockade in melanoma. The assay was immunoSEQ multiplex PCR, and TCRdb's table has in-frame clones only and misses some. The table shows fewer than 25,000 clones, with 75% to 90% occurring only once. The sample was CD8+ T cells sorted from blood (inferred from file names), taken from a patient given nivolumab and ipilimumab in sequence. These receptors originate from a human donor with melanoma. The CDR3 runs from the conserved cysteine through the conserved F or W. The D gene is left open where the match is weak. The listing skips clone size in some rows; elsewhere it reads once, few, many or a size class.

V	length	J	size	D	CDR3	DNA
TRBV7-2	13	TRBJ1-3	.	.	CASTAVTGNTIYF	TGTGCCAGTACAGCTGTCACTGGAAACACCATATATTTT
TRBV13	15	TRBJ2-1	.	TRBD2	CASSSRLAGRYEQFF	TGTGCCAGCAGCTCACGACTAGCGGGAAGGTATGAGCAGTTCTTC
TRBV4-2	15	TRBJ2-2	.	.	CASSQDGSISGELFF	TGTGCCAGCAGCCAAGATGGTAGCATCTCCGGGGAGCTGTTTTTT
TRBV27	13	TRBJ1-4	.	.	CASSFSQNEKLFF	TGTGCCAGCAGTTTCAGTCAAAATGAAAAACTGTTTTTT
TRBV5-4	14	TRBJ2-7	.	TRBD2	CASSLGGSSYEQYF	TGTGCCAGCAGCTTGGGCGGGAGTAGCTACGAGCAGTACTTC
TRBV11-2	13	TRBJ1-6	.	.	CASSFRGRWPLHF	TGTGCCAGCAGCTTCAGGGGCCGCTGGCCCCTCCACTTT
TRBV15	13	TRBJ2-7	.	.	CATSIQGLYEQYF	TGTGCCACCAGCATTCAGGGACTGTACGAGCAGTACTTC
TRBV6-5	15	TRBJ2-7	.	TRBD2	CASSYGTSGKLEQYF	TGTGCCAGCAGTTACGGGACTAGCGGGAAGCTCGAGCAGTACTTC
TRBV6-5	15	TRBJ1-2	.	TRBD1	CASSYLQGAGYGYTF	TGTGCCAGCAGTTACTTACAGGGGGCGGGCTATGGCTACACCTTC
TRBV19	15	TRBJ2-5	.	.	CASSITGTPQETQYF	TGTGCCAGTAGTATAACCGGGACACCTCAAGAGACCCAGTACTTC
TRBV29-1	12	TRBJ1-2	.	.	CSVEQGLGGYTF	TGCAGCGTTGAACAGGGTTTAGGGGGCTACACCTTC
TRBV7-9	13	TRBJ2-7	.	.	CASGAGWDYEQYF	TGTGCCAGCGGGGCAGGGTGGGACTACGAGCAGTACTTC
TRBV9	15	TRBJ1-3	.	.	CASSPTPGPGNTIYF	TGTGCCAGCAGCCCAACCCCAGGGCCAGGAAACACCATATATTTT
TRBV4-2	15	TRBJ2-2	.	TRBD2	CASSQQTSDTGELFF	TGTGCCAGCAGCCAGCAAACTAGCGACACCGGGGAGCTGTTTTTT
TRBV7-2	16	TRBJ2-7	once	TRBD1	CASSLGPGTGFNEQYF	TGTGCCAGCAGCTTAGGACCGGGGACAGGGTTTAACGAGCAGTACTTC
TRBV7-2	12	TRBJ2-1	.	.	CASSLTSNEQFF	TGTGCCAGCAGCTTAACCAGTAATGAGCAGTTCTTC
TRBV7-9	16	TRBJ2-1	.	TRBD2	CASSFLRGAFYNEQFF	TGTGCCAGCAGCTTCTTGCGGGGGGCTTTCTACAATGAGCAGTTCTTC
TRBV4-3	15	TRBJ2-7	.	.	CASSQEDGSDYEQYF	TGCGCCAGCAGCCAAGAAGATGGCAGTGACTACGAGCAGTACTTC
TRBV5-6	16	TRBJ2-1	.	.	CASSLALGGPYNEQFF	TGTGCCAGCAGCTTGGCCCTCGGGGGGCCCTACAATGAGCAGTTCTTC
TRBV19	14	TRBJ2-3	.	.	CASSSNRYTDTQYF	TGTGCCAGTAGTAGTAACAGGTACACAGATACGCAGTATTTT
TRBV10-3	14	TRBJ2-5	medium-sized	.	CAIAGTAAVETQYF	TGTGCCATCGCCGGGACTGCCGCAGTGGAGACCCAGTACTTC
TRBV11-2	14	TRBJ2-7	.	.	CASSSRDRVGEQYF	TGTGCCAGCAGCTCCAGGGATAGGGTGGGTGAGCAGTACTTC
TRBV7-8	15	TRBJ2-7	.	TRBD2	CASSASSGSSYEQYF	TGTGCCAGCAGCGCCTCTAGCGGTAGCTCCTACGAGCAGTACTTC
TRBV12-5	16	TRBJ2-2	.	.	CASGLVPRGKTGELFF	TGTGCTAGTGGTTTGGTACCCAGGGGTAAGACCGGGGAGCTGTTTTTT
TRBV28	15	TRBJ2-4	few	TRBD1	CASSSTGTGENIQYF	TGTGCCAGCAGTTCAACCGGGACAGGGGAAAACATTCAGTACTTC
TRBV7-8	14	TRBJ1-6	.	TRBD1	CASSSGQEVSPLHF	TGTGCCAGCAGCTCGGGACAGGAGGTTTCACCCCTCCACTTT
TRBV6-5	14	TRBJ1-2	.	.	CASSAGPGDYGYTF	TGTGCCAGCAGTGCGGGACCGGGGGACTATGGCTACACCTTC
TRBV9	16	TRBJ1-4	.	.	CASSVDPQGMSEKLFF	TGTGCCAGCAGCGTAGACCCCCAGGGGATGAGTGAAAAACTGTTTTTT
TRBV7-9	16	TRBJ1-2	medium-sized	.	CASSLVGSGPGYGYTF	TGTGCCAGCAGCTTAGTCGGATCAGGGCCCGGCTATGGCTACACCTTC
TRBV4-1	15	TRBJ1-6	.	TRBD1	CASSQGQGVWSPLHF	TGCGCCAGCAGCCAGGGACAGGGAGTATGGTCACCCCTCCACTTT
TRBV27	14	TRBJ1-2	.	TRBD1	CASSPSVRGLGYTF	TGTGCCAGCAGTCCCTCGGTCAGGGGGCTTGGCTACACCTTC
TRBV2	15	TRBJ1-6	.	TRBD1	CASSEVGQAASPLHF	TGTGCCAGCAGTGAAGTGGGACAGGCAGCTTCACCCCTCCACTTT
TRBV4-3	16	TRBJ1-1	.	.	CASSQVWEGLNTEAFF	TGCGCCAGCAGCCAAGTGTGGGAGGGGTTGAACACTGAAGCTTTCTTT
TRBV7-8	17	TRBJ1-1	.	.	CASSFRPGSDSHTEAFF	TGTGCCAGCAGCTTTAGGCCAGGGTCGGACAGCCACACTGAAGCTTTCTTT
TRBV7-8	16	TRBJ2-7	.	TRBD2	CASRVYRLAAPYEQYF	TGTGCCAGCAGGGTATACAGACTAGCGGCACCCTACGAGCAGTACTTC
TRBV9	15	TRBJ2-7	.	.	CASSDGPPPAYEQYF	TGTGCCAGCAGCGATGGTCCTCCCCCGGCCTACGAGCAGTACTTC
TRBV9	16	TRBJ1-2	.	TRBD1	CASSASRDRANYGYTF	TGTGCCAGCAGCGCTAGCCGGGACAGGGCTAACTATGGCTACACCTTC
TRBV4-3	18	TRBJ2-5	.	TRBD2	CASSQRASGRAGQETQYF	TGCGCCAGCAGCCAAAGGGCTAGCGGGAGGGCGGGCCAAGAGACCCAGTACTTC
TRBV15	15	TRBJ2-7	.	TRBD1	CATSPGTGDSYEQYF	TGTGCCACCAGTCCCGGGACAGGAGACTCCTACGAGCAGTACTTC
TRBV6-5	14	TRBJ2-7	.	.	CASSYSREAHEQYF	TGTGCCAGCAGTTACAGCAGGGAGGCCCACGAGCAGTACTTC
TRBV4-3	16	TRBJ2-1	.	TRBD2	CASRIKRGGPDNEQFF	TGCGCCAGCAGAATAAAGCGGGGGGGCCCAGATAATGAGCAGTTCTTC
TRBV28	15	TRBJ2-7	few	.	CASSLLRRSSYEQYF	TGTGCCAGCAGTTTATTGCGGCGGAGCTCCTACGAGCAGTACTTC